This T cell receptor beta chain derives from a study of cytomegalovirus exposure and HLA in healthy donors. Looked up from germline, CDR1 is LNHDA and CDR2 is SQIVND (reference sequence). Trimming removed 4 bases from V and 3 bases from J, with 12 bases in between. This CDR3 region has 14 residues. Points from the study as a whole: One variant, a missense change in DCLRE1C, was linked in a later analysis to TCR beta V- and J-gene trimming. Several of the most significant clusters appeared linked to common viral pathogens, based on a later analysis. TCR beta sequences reportedly predicted most subjects' HLA-A and HLA-B alleles accurately. Analysis was performed later, and it showed HLA-associated TCR beta chains to be more clonally expanded than equally common others.

Concerning this clone itself: The antigen remains unidentified.

The PCR employed 60 Vbeta primers together with 13 Jbeta primers. TCRdb's copy holds only in-frame clones and misses some; the assay was immunoSEQ multiplex PCR. This sample has fewer than 200,000 clones; more than 75% occur once, and the top ten carry about 9.9%. The source material was PBMCs. The chain uses TRBV19 and TRBJ1-2; a possible D gene is TRBD1 (5 bases). The clonotype was recovered from a man in his late teens or twenties in good health and CMV-seropositive. DNA for the CDR3: TGTGCCAGTAGTAAAGCCAGGGAACACTATGGCTACACCTTC. Its translation: CASSKAREHYGYTF. The full variable domain, completed using reference TRBV19 and TRBJ1-2, is DGGITQSPKYLFRKEGQNVTLSCEQNLNHDAMYWYRQDPGQGLRLIYYSQIVNDFQKGDIAEGYSVSREKKESFPLTVTSAQKNPTAFYLCASSKAREHYGYTFGSGTRLTVV.